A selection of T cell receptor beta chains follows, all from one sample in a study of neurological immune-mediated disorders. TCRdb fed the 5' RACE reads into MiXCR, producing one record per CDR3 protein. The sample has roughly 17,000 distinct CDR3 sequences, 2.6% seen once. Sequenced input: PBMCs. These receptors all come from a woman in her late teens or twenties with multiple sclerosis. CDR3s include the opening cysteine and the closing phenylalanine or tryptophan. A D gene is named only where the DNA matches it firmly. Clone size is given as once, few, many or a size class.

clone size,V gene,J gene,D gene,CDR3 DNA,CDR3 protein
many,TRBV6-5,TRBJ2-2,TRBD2,TGTGCCAGCAGTAGGACTAGCGGGGGGTCGAACACCGGGGAGCTGTTTTTT,CASSRTSGGSNTGELFF
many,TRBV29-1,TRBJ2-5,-,TGCAGCGCCCTGATCAGGAGTACGGAGACCCAGTACTTC,CSALIRSTETQYF
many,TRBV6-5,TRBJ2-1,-,TGTGCCAGCAGTTACAGGGAGTTTGGGGATGAGCAGTTCTTC,CASSYREFGDEQFF
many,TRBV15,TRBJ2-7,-,TGTGCCACCAGCAGAGATCAAATCTCCTACGAGCAGTACTTC,CATSRDQISYEQYF
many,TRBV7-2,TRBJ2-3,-,TGTGCCAGCAGCTTAGCGGATAGGGTTTACGATACGCAGTATTTT,CASSLADRVYDTQYF
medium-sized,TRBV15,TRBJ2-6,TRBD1,TGTGCCACCAGCAGCACAGGGGCTGGGGCCAACGTCCTGACTTTC,CATSSTGAGANVLTF
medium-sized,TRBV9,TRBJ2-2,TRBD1,TGTGCCAGCAGCCTGAACTCCGGGACAGAGAACACCGGGGAGCTGTTTTTT,CASSLNSGTENTGELFF
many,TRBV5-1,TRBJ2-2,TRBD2,TGCGCCAGCAGCTTGAGACTAGCGGACACCGGGGAGCTGTTTTTT,CASSLRLADTGELFF
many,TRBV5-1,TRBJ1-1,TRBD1,TGCGCCAGCACCGTTGGAGGGACAGGAGAAGCTTTCTTT,CASTVGGTGEAFF
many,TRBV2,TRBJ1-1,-,TGTGCCAGCAGTGAGTCTCGAGGGACTGAAGCTTTCTTT,CASSESRGTEAFF
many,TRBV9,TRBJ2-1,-,TGTGCCAGCAGCGTAGCTCATGAGCAGTTCTTC,CASSVAHEQFF
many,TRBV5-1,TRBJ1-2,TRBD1,TGCGCCAGCAGCCCAAAAACAGGGGGGATCAACTATGGCTACACCTTC,CASSPKTGGINYGYTF
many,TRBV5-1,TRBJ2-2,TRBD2,TGCGCCAGCAGCGCCAAAACTAGCGGGGCTAACACCGGGGAGCTGTTTTTT,CASSAKTSGANTGELFF